Ten or more counts support the clone carrying this T cell receptor beta chain. Its antigen is not identified. The second PCR ran about 6 to 12 cycles with a sample-barcoded 5' primer and J-beta primers. Researchers report that each sample yielded at least 2.5 million CDR3-containing paired-end reads. TCRdb independently ran MiXCR on the 5' RACE reads; one entry per CDR3 protein. This table holds 980,000 or so distinct CDR3 sequences, 40% to 60% found once. The data originate from a study of blood T cells in healthy people across ages. Overall study results and limits: Using unsorted PBMCs precluded a conclusive naive versus antigen-experienced comparison.

CDR1 and CDR2 (germline): LGHDT, YNNKEL (reference sequence). V was trimmed by 0 bases and J by 4 bases, leaving 9 bases between them. The CDR3 length is 14 residues. Each sample used at least 7 million PBMCs. Each sample yielded at least 5.5 micrograms of PBMC total RNA. The receptor was derived from a man aged 25-45 years in good health. The sequenced sample was blood. V and J are TRBV3-1 and TRBJ1-1; a weak D match, TRBD1 (5 bases). CDR3: CASSQDPGRTEAFF. As DNA, the CDR3 is TGTGCCAGCAGCCAAGATCCAGGGCGCACTGAAGCTTTCTTT.